One T cell receptor (beta chain) is described in this entry. Its antigen is undetermined. How the authors handled the data: Productive clonotypes were detectable down to 2.59 x 10-5 frequency. The protocol was immunoSEQ multiplex PCR, while the TCRdb copy is restricted to in-frame clones and leaves out a portion. The DNA gave D and trimming, while V, J and clone size come from that table. This sample carries around 50,000 clones, 80% to 85% of them seen once, and the ten largest clones take about 0.34%. The CDR3 extends over 13 amino acids. This sample is drawn from a study of STAT5B mutations in CD4+ large granular lymphocyte leukemia. Study conclusions and caveats: Top patient clones used TRBV06 genes more often: 8/27 versus 2/35 in controls.

This TCR was sampled from a human donor in good health. This sequence joins TRBV12-2 and TRBJ2-7. TRBV12-2 is a pseudogene locus. Sequenced material: CD4+ T cells from blood buffy coats. The CDR3 sequence is CASRLEVTYEQYF. The CDR3 DNA reads TGTGCAAGTCGCTTAGAGGTGACCTACGAGCAGTACTTC.